This note documents a single TCR beta chain sequence. There is no known antigen for this receptor. Per-nucleotide qualities are absent, and no much larger clonotype sits a single base away. All donors were healthy Caucasians. Three pairs of female monozygotic twins, all aged 18 to 29 years, were included in the twin cohort. Positive isolation kits from Invitrogen were used to isolate CD4+ and CD8+ T cell populations. These data originate in a study of identical twins (dated by TCRdb to about 2016). As for the study more broadly: To test whether fetal clonotypes persist, this study deep-sequenced TCR alpha and beta repertoires from monozygotic twins, from unrelated adults of various ages, and from cord blood. Replicate twin experiments were performed at different times using different library preparation protocols to rule out contamination. Results the study describes overall, beyond this receptor: Fewer insertions were carried by abundant cord blood beta clonotypes; a weaker similar trend was observed in young adult naive repertoires, while no such trend was observed in memory repertoires. Conclusions relied on cross-sectional statistical analysis, since the same donors could not be followed over many years. Out-of-frame TCR alpha sharing in monozygotic twins was systematically underestimated by recombination models, whereas sharing between unrelated individuals was in agreement with the recombination models. Compared with coincidental sharing between unrelated individuals, an excess of low generation-probability sequences was observed among out-of-frame TCR alpha sequences shared between twins. Invariant T cells such as MAIT and iNKT could partly confound zero-insertion analyses, although diverse VJ usage argued against such confounding for most clonotypes. The excess sharing between twins in beta out-of-frame sequences was weaker because fewer shared sequences reduced the signal-to-noise ratio.

The library was prepared using 5' RACE. Instrument on record: Illumina HiSeq 2000. A universal primer binding site was added through template switching, and the final cDNA carried a unique molecular identifier so that TCR cDNA molecules could be counted accurately. Specific primers in the conserved constant-segment region were used to synthesize first-strand cDNA for TCR alpha and beta chains. Each cDNA library was double barcoded, with a SMART-Mk sample barcode plus Illumina barcodes, to control for contamination. Two successive PCR steps introduced TruSeq adapter sequences along with Illumina sample barcodes. The TCR alpha and beta cDNA libraries were sequenced on the Illumina HiSeq platform using custom primers. As for how the authors treated the data: MiGEC was used to process raw reads and extract unique molecular identifiers, and MiXCR was used to find CDR3 positions. Recombination models were inferred per individual with the repgenHMM and IGoR tools using an EM algorithm. The tcR package in R was used for shared clonotype analysis, with sharing normalized by the product of cloneset sizes. To study raw recombination without the effects of thymic and clonal selection, out-of-frame nonproductive sequences were analyzed. TCRdb trimmed the raw reads at Q25, called clones with MiXCR and kept productive beta chains. Rows with one shared CDR3 protein collapse into an entry with the most common genes and DNA. The V and J calls, along with clone size, are taken from TCRdb and not from the paper's own processing. The sample table shows more than 400,000 distinct CDR3 sequences, and roughly 15% are seen once. More than 0.4% of the sample lies in the top ten.

These data also formed part of another study, on yellow fever vaccine responses in identical twins. As the second publication notes: According to the authors, in identical twins the way T cells responded to vaccination appeared partly convergent and partly personalized. In identical twins, the study followed T cell clones that responded to the vaccine with precision.

The source of this sequence is a woman in her late teens or twenties in good health. Input material: CD4+ T cells sorted from blood.

The DNA reads as follows: TGTGCCAGCAGACGGGGGACCGCCGGCTATGGCTACACCTTC. It encodes CASRRGTAGYGYTF. The rearranged segments are TRBV7-3 and TRBJ1-2; perhaps TRBD1 is the D gene, with 5 bases matching. Looking up the germline V gene yields CDR1 SGHTA and CDR2 FQGTGA. The CDR3 sequence holds 14 residues, the cysteine and phenylalanine included. Just the 42-base CDR3 DNA is kept, in frame starting at base 1. V is shortened by 6 bases, J by 4 bases, and the region joining them spans 15 bases.